Listed below are T cell receptor beta chains from one sample, sequenced in a study of Tregs in tolerant kidney transplant recipients. Assay: immunoSEQ multiplex PCR; the TCRdb copy retains only in-frame clones and omits some. The repertoire consists of more than 90,000 clones, with over 85% occurring once and the leading ten covering roughly 1.7%. Material: CD4+ T cells from blood (PBMCs), obtained 12 months after the transplant. The receptors stem from a human patient who received a combined kidney and bone marrow transplant. T cells may partly derive from the graft donor. Each CDR3 is given with its conserved first and last residue. Each record gives: V gene, D gene, clone size, J gene, CDR3 DNA, CDR3 protein. The D gene is left open where the match is weak. Size values are once, few and many counts, or a class for expanded clones, and some rows have none.

TRBV7-3	TRBD2	.	TRBJ2-2	TGTGCCAGCAGCCCCCAACTAGCGGGAGGGCCACGGGAGCTGTTTTTT	CASSPQLAGGPRELFF
TRBV5-6	.	.	TRBJ1-5	TGTGCCAGCAGCTTGGGTAGGGGGGGTATTAGCAATCAGCCCCAGCATTTT	CASSLGRGGISNQPQHF
TRBV14	.	.	TRBJ2-7	TGTGCCAGCAGTGGTGGTAGCGGCAACTACGAGCAGTACTTC	CASSGGSGNYEQYF
TRBV19	TRBD1	.	TRBJ1-5	TGTGCCAGTAGTATCCCAGGACAGGGCCCCAATCAGCCCCAGCATTTT	CASSIPGQGPNQPQHF
TRBV5-1	.	.	TRBJ1-5	TGCGCCAGCAGCTTGGAGGGGCAGCCCCAGCATTTT	CASSLEGQPQHF
TRBV14	TRBD1	.	TRBJ1-6	TGTGCCAGCAGCCCACGGGACAGGGCCTTTAATTCACCCCTCCACTTT	CASSPRDRAFNSPLHF
TRBV4-2	TRBD2	.	TRBJ2-5	TGTGCCAGCCGCGGGAGCTTCGGGGAGACCCAGTACTTC	CASRGSFGETQYF
TRBV5-1	.	.	TRBJ2-3	TGCGCCAGCAGCTTGGTCCACGTGGGCGCAGATACGCAGTATTTT	CASSLVHVGADTQYF
TRBV7-2	TRBD1	.	TRBJ2-7	TGTGCCAGCAGCTTAGCGGGACAGAGCTACGAGCAGTACTTC	CASSLAGQSYEQYF
TRBV10-3	.	.	TRBJ1-1	TGTGCCATCAGTGAGTCTACAGAAACAGAAGCTTTCTTT	CAISESTETEAFF
TRBV4-3	.	.	TRBJ2-5	TGCGCCAGCAGCCAAGATTCAGGATTACAAGAGACCCAGTACTTC	CASSQDSGLQETQYF
TRBV15	.	once	TRBJ1-1	TGTGCCACCAGTAATAACAGGAACACTGAAGCTTTCTTT	CATSNNRNTEAFF
TRBV27	TRBD1	.	TRBJ2-7	TGTGCCAGCAGTTCCCGGGACAGCAGCTCCTACGAGCAGTACTTC	CASSSRDSSSYEQYF
TRBV4-2	TRBD1	once	TRBJ1-5	TGTGCCAGCAGCCAGGCTAGGGGACAGGGCCCCTACAATCAGCCCCAGCATTTT	CASSQARGQGPYNQPQHF
TRBV5-8	.	.	TRBJ2-4	TGTGCCAGCAGCTTGTACACATTAGCCAAAAACATTCAGTACTTC	CASSLYTLAKNIQYF
TRBV28	.	once	TRBJ1-4	TGTGCCAGCAGTTCTCTCTCAGGGAGGGCTAATGAAAAACTGTTTTTT	CASSSLSGRANEKLFF
TRBV23-1	TRBD1	.	TRBJ2-6	TGCGCCAGCAGTCAGGGACAGGGTAGTTCTGGGGCCAACGTCCTGACTTTC	CASSQGQGSSGANVLTF
TRBV19	.	.	TRBJ1-2	TGTGCCAGTAGGACAGGTCTATATGGAAATGGCTACACCTTC	CASRTGLYGNGYTF
TRBV20-1	.	.	TRBJ1-2	TGCAGTGCTAGAGTCAGGGGTGGCTACACCTTC	CSARVRGGYTF
TRBV4-3	TRBD1	.	TRBJ2-1	TGCGCCAGCAGCCAACGGACAGGATACAATGAGCAGTTCTTC	CASSQRTGYNEQFF
TRBV28	TRBD1	.	TRBJ2-7	TGTGCCAGCAGTTCCGGACAGGGCCCCTACGAGCAGTACTTC	CASSSGQGPYEQYF
TRBV7-9	.	.	TRBJ1-6	TGTGCCAGCAGCTTAACAGAAAATTCCCCCCTCCACTTT	CASSLTENSPLHF
TRBV2	TRBD2	.	TRBJ2-5	TGTGCCAGCAGTAGAGGGTGGGGCGGGGGGTACCAAGAGACCCAGTACTTC	CASSRGWGGGYQETQYF
TRBV9	.	once	TRBJ2-7	TGTGCCAGCAGCCCGTTACCTACGAGCTACGAGCAGTACTTC	CASSPLPTSYEQYF
TRBV5-1	.	.	TRBJ1-1	TGCGCCAGCAGCTTGGTAGTGACTTCTGAAGCTTTCTTT	CASSLVVTSEAFF
TRBV28	TRBD1	.	TRBJ2-7	TGTGCCAGCAGTTTATTGGGGACAGGGGGCAATTACGAGCAGTACTTC	CASSLLGTGGNYEQYF
TRBV11-3	.	.	TRBJ1-1	TGTGCCAGCTCAGGGAGGTCTACTGAAGCTTTCTTT	CASSGRSTEAFF
TRBV5-6	.	.	TRBJ2-7	TGTGCCAGCAGCTTGGCCGGCAGGGTCAAGGGCGAGCAGTACTTC	CASSLAGRVKGEQYF
TRBV6-5	.	.	TRBJ1-1	TGTGCCAGCAGTTACTCGAGGGTCACTGAAGCTTTCTTT	CASSYSRVTEAFF
TRBV9	.	.	TRBJ2-5	TGTGCCAGCAGCGTAGTAGGGGCCCAAGAGACCCAGTACTTC	CASSVVGAQETQYF
TRBV15	.	.	TRBJ2-7	TGTGCCACCAGCAGAGATCTTATCGGACAATCCTACGAGCAGTACTTC	CATSRDLIGQSYEQYF
TRBV28	TRBD2	.	TRBJ2-5	TGTGCCAGCAGATATAGCGGGGGGGCCGGAGGTGAGACCCAGTACTTC	CASRYSGGAGGETQYF
TRBV7-3	.	.	TRBJ2-1	TGTGCCAGCAGCTTCAGCGGTAGCGGCTACAATGAGCAGTTCTTC	CASSFSGSGYNEQFF
TRBV9	.	.	TRBJ1-3	TGTGCCAGCAGCCCCCTTAGACTCGGAAACACCATATATTTT	CASSPLRLGNTIYF
TRBV7-9	TRBD1	.	TRBJ2-7	TGTGCCAGCAGCCCAACCCGAGCGACAGGGGGTGTTGAGCAGTACTTC	CASSPTRATGGVEQYF
TRBV5-5	.	.	TRBJ2-6	TGTGCCAGCAGCTTCCGAGGCTCTGGGGCCAACGTCCTGACTTTC	CASSFRGSGANVLTF
TRBV7-2	.	.	TRBJ2-3	TGTGCCAGCAGCCTTGGCACAGATACGCAGTATTTT	CASSLGTDTQYF
TRBV25-1	TRBD1	.	TRBJ2-7	TGTGCCAGCAGTTATCGGGACGGGACAGGGTATGAGCAGTACTTC	CASSYRDGTGYEQYF
TRBV30	.	.	TRBJ2-2	TGTGCCTGGAGTGTAGGGGGTCCCGGGGAGCTGTTTTTT	CAWSVGGPGELFF
TRBV23-1	.	.	TRBJ2-7	TGCGCCAGCAGTCAGCGGGACCCAGAAGACCAATACGAGCAGTACTTC	CASSQRDPEDQYEQYF
TRBV2	.	.	TRBJ2-7	TGTGCCAGCAGCGCCCCGGGGGTTCCCTACGAGCAGTACTTC	CASSAPGVPYEQYF
TRBV7-3	.	.	TRBJ2-1	TGTGCCAGCAGCTTTGGGGGCCCAGGGTTATTGGATGAGCAGTTCTTC	CASSFGGPGLLDEQFF
TRBV5-1	.	.	TRBJ1-1	TGCGCCAGCAGCCCCGTTTTTGGAGGGGAGAACACTGAAGCTTTCTTT	CASSPVFGGENTEAFF
TRBV19	.	.	TRBJ2-7	TGTGCCAGTAGTAGGGCTAGCTCGAAGGTATACGAGCAGTACTTC	CASSRASSKVYEQYF
TRBV7-2	.	.	TRBJ1-1	TGTGCCAGCAGCCCAAACCGACAGTTTGAAGCTTTCTTT	CASSPNRQFEAFF
TRBV9	.	few	TRBJ2-7	TGTGCCAGCAGCTACGGACAAAGCTCCTACGAGCAGTACTTC	CASSYGQSSYEQYF
TRBV4-1	.	.	TRBJ1-4	TGCGCCAGCAGCTCACGGACAGTTAATGAAAAACTGTTTTTT	CASSSRTVNEKLFF
TRBV7-9	TRBD1	.	TRBJ2-5	TGTGCCAGCAGCCAACAGGGGGGAGAGACCCAGTACTTC	CASSQQGGETQYF
TRBV7-9	.	few	TRBJ1-1	TGTGCCAGCAGGCCTGTTGGACAGCGCACTGAAGCTTTCTTT	CASRPVGQRTEAFF
TRBV11-3	.	.	TRBJ2-2	TGTGCCAGCACCCTTCTCCACACCGGGGAGCTGTTTTTT	CASTLLHTGELFF
TRBV4-3	.	.	TRBJ2-2	TGCGCCAGCAGCCAGGGGGACATCGGCTGGTCCGGGGAGCTGTTTTTT	CASSQGDIGWSGELFF
TRBV29-1	.	.	TRBJ2-7	TGCAGCTTATACAGCCACCACTTC	CSLYSHHF
TRBV6-4	TRBD1	.	TRBJ2-2	TGTGCCAGCAGTGAAACAGGGGGGAGAACCGGGGAGCTGTTTTTT	CASSETGGRTGELFF
TRBV5-4	.	.	TRBJ2-2	TGTGCCAGCAGCCGGGGACAAGAGCTGTTTTTT	CASSRGQELFF
TRBV7-9	TRBD2	.	TRBJ2-7	TGTGCCAGCAGCCGGAGCACTAGCGGGGGCCGCTACGAGCAGTACTTC	CASSRSTSGGRYEQYF
TRBV29-1	.	once	TRBJ1-4	TGCAGCGTTGAAGGGGGCTACGGAAAACTGTTTTTT	CSVEGGYGKLFF
TRBV4-2	TRBD2	.	TRBJ2-3	TGTGCCAGCAGCCTTCTAGGTTCTAGCGGGGGCACAGATACGCAGTATTTT	CASSLLGSSGGTDTQYF
TRBV5-4	.	.	TRBJ1-2	TGTGCCAGCAGCTTTATTGTGTTTCGGGAATATGGCTACACCTTC	CASSFIVFREYGYTF
TRBV30	.	.	TRBJ1-1	TGTGCCTGGAGCACGACAGGGAACACTGAAGCTTTCTTT	CAWSTTGNTEAFF
TRBV18	.	.	TRBJ2-2	TGTGCCAGCTCACGTGGCAGCGCGAACACCGGGGAGCTGTTTTTT	CASSRGSANTGELFF